The rows below give T cell receptor beta chains drawn from one sample of a study of cytomegalovirus exposure and HLA in healthy donors. Measured with immunoSEQ multiplex PCR; TCRdb has only the in-frame clones, and not every one. This table lists 200,000 to 250,000 clones. Sequencing used PBMCs. Receptors originate from a girl aged 2 to 10 in good health and CMV-seropositive. Each CDR3 is given with its conserved first and last residue. A D gene is named only where the DNA matches it firmly.

V gene,J gene,D gene,CDR3 protein,CDR3 DNA
TRBV7-9,TRBJ2-1,TRBD2,CASSLRTSGSLNEQFF,TGTGCCAGCAGCCTCCGGACTAGCGGGAGTCTCAATGAGCAGTTCTTC
TRBV27,TRBJ2-5,.,CASSPGPTRGETQYF,TGTGCCAGCAGCCCCGGTCCGACTAGAGGCGAGACCCAGTACTTC
TRBV6-5,TRBJ1-5,.,CASNRFLTDQPQHF,TGTGCCAGCAACAGGTTCCTGACAGATCAGCCCCAGCATTTT
TRBV7-2,TRBJ2-5,.,CASSLGLEGETQYF,TGTGCCAGCAGCTTAGGCTTGGAGGGAGAGACCCAGTACTTC
TRBV5-1,TRBJ2-2,.,CASSLRVPFNTGELFF,TGCGCCAGCAGCCTCCGGGTCCCTTTCAACACCGGGGAGCTGTTTTTT
TRBV19,TRBJ2-7,TRBD1,CASSIQGAISYEQYF,TGTGCCAGTAGTATACAGGGGGCGATCTCCTACGAGCAGTACTTC
TRBV18,TRBJ1-5,TRBD1,CASSLRQGGTQPQHF,TGTGCCAGCTCACTCAGACAGGGGGGCACACAGCCCCAGCATTTT
TRBV6-1,TRBJ1-2,TRBD1,CASRNTGGYGYTF,TGTGCCAGCAGGAACACAGGGGGCTATGGCTACACCTTC
TRBV4-2,TRBJ2-1,TRBD2,CASSPPNRGLGVNNEQFF,TGTGCCAGCAGCCCCCCGAACCGAGGACTAGGGGTGAACAATGAGCAGTTCTTC
TRBV11-2,TRBJ2-5,.,CASSSHGQETQYF,TGTGCCAGCAGCTCCCACGGGCAAGAGACCCAGTACTTC
TRBV28,TRBJ2-2,TRBD2,CASRGTSGYTGELFF,TGTGCCAGCAGAGGGACTAGCGGTTACACCGGGGAGCTGTTTTTT